Below are 19 T cell receptor beta chains sequenced from a single sample in a study of blood T cells in healthy people across ages. A second PCR, run for roughly 7 to 11 cycles, used a sample-barcoded 5' primer plus a J-beta primer mix. From the 5' RACE reads, TCRdb called clonotypes with MiXCR, one entry per CDR3 protein. The sample contains some 890,000 distinct CDR3 sequences, roughly 29% of which appear only once. These records were also assigned to another study, of T cells of mothers and their children.

Source material: blood. The receptors derive from a woman aged 40 to 50 in good health.

Regarding this clonotype: At one of its ends the junction is not consistent with the germline gene, which may arise from a read error. The rearrangement uses TRBV5-4 and TRBJ2-3; TRBD1 aligns across 10 bases. This CDR3 has 17 amino acids. The germline CDR1 and CDR2 sequences are SGHNT and YYREEE (reference sequence). The CDR3 DNA follows: TGTGCCGGCAGCATAAAGACAGGGGGCACTAGCACAGATACGCAGTATTTT. Its protein product is CAGSIKTGGTSTDTQYF. Full variable domain (remainder filled in from reference TRBV5-4 and TRBJ2-3): ETGVTQSPTHLIKTRGQQVTLRCSSQSGHNTVSWYQQALGQGPQFIFQYYREEENGRGNFPPRFSGLQFPNYSSELNVNALELDDSALYLCAGSIKTGGTSTDTQYFGPGTRLTVL.

This clonotype was seen at least ten times. The V gene is TRBV11-2, the J gene TRBJ2-1; 9 bases line up with TRBD1. The CDR3 loop spans 15 amino acids. The trim removed 5 bases at V and 7 bases at J, leaving 9 bases unmatched. Germline assignment: CDR1 SGHAT and CDR2 FQNNGV. CDR3 in DNA: TGTGCCAGCAGCGCCTACAGGGGGCGCGATAATGAGCAGTTCTTC. This gives the protein CASSAYRGRDNEQFF.

The V and J genes are TRBV6-2 or TRBV6-3 and TRBJ1-2, with no clear D. This CDR3 comprises 12 residues. V dropped 3 bases and J dropped 8 bases, with 10 bases sitting between them. From germline, CDR1 is MNHEY and CDR2 SVGEGT. The CDR3 DNA is TGTGCCAGCAGTTATTCAATCTTCGGCTACACCTTC. This sequence encodes CASSYSIFGYTF.

About this clonotype: A read error may be the cause here, since a much bigger clone is one base away. The gene calls are TRBV6-6 and TRBJ2-2, with D uncertain. Trimming removed 2 bases from V and 6 bases from J, with 10 bases in between. Germline lookup yields CDR1 MNHNY and CDR2 SVGAGI (reference sequence). This CDR3 spans 14 amino acids. DNA for the CDR3: TGTGCCAGCAGTTACGGACCAGACTCCGGGGAGCTGTTTTTT. It translates to CASSYGPDSGELFF.

A few counts support this clonotype. The V and J genes are TRBV18 and TRBJ2-1; 7 bases line up with TRBD2. This CDR3 region has 14 residues. Germline values: CDR1 KGHSH, CDR2 LQKENI. J was trimmed by 5 bases and V by 6 bases; bases with no gene match: 7. CDR3 DNA sequence: TGTGCCAGCTCCCGGGCGGGGGTCAACAATGAGCAGTTCTTC. It yields the protein CASSRAGVNNEQFF.

This clonotype was seen a single time. The chain carries TRBV5-5 and TRBJ1-1, with 7 positions matching TRBD1. Looked up from germline, CDR1 is SGHKS and CDR2 is YYEKEE (reference sequence). The CDR3 extends over 15 amino acids. After removal of 7 bases from V and 0 bases from J, the junction contained 9 bases not matched to a gene. The CDR3 loop reads CASGRQGGMNTEAFF. In nucleotides, the CDR3 is TGTGCCAGCGGCCGTCAGGGGGGCATGAACACTGAAGCTTTCTTT.

This clonotype was seen many times. The chain couples TRBV13 to TRBJ2-5; TRBD2 agrees at 10 bases. The V gene's germline CDR1 is PRHDT and CDR2 FYEKMQ (reference sequence). The CDR3 is 14 amino acids. V lost 8 bases and J lost 5; bases outside the gene matches: 8. CDR3 amino acids: CASCVLAGEETQYF. CDR3 bases: TGTGCCAGCTGCGTGCTAGCGGGGGAGGAGACCCAGTACTTC.

In its sample, this clonotype was seen many times. V is TRBV7-8 and J is TRBJ2-5; 11 nucleotides align to TRBD2. Losses at the gene ends were 1 base for V and 2 bases for J; bases not matched to a gene: 0. Germline-derived CDR1 and CDR2 are SGHVS and FQNEAQ. This CDR3 comprises 15 residues. The DNA for the CDR3 is TGTGCCAGCAGCTTAGGACTAGCGGGGCAAGAGACCCAGTACTTC. This gives the protein CASSLGLAGQETQYF.

This clonotype came up many times. The gene calls are TRBV4-3 and TRBJ2-6; no reliable D call. Looked up from germline, CDR1 is LGHNA and CDR2 is YSLEER. The CDR3 is 17 residues long. V lost 0 bases and J 0 bases, leaving 9 bases between the germline ends. CDR3 nucleotide sequence: TGCGCCAGCAGCCAAGATGTGGTTGGCTCTGGGGCCAACGTCCTGACTTTC. It is translated as CASSQDVVGSGANVLTF.

Points on this clonotype: Given a much more abundant clone one base away, this may be a read error. J is TRBJ2-7 and V is TRBV7-6; 7 bases fit TRBD1. Trimming removed 4 bases from V and 6 bases from J; junction bases left unmatched: 18. The CDR3 contains 17 residues. CDR1 SGHVS and CDR2 FNYEAQ come from the germline V gene. The CDR3 region is CASSSILKTGPRSEQYF. The DNA for the CDR3 is TGTGCCAGCAGCTCCATCCTAAAGACAGGGCCCCGTAGCGAGCAGTACTTC.

This clonotype occurred many times. This chain joins TRBV5-1 and TRBJ1-2; 9 nucleotides agree with TRBD1. The length of the CDR3 is 15 residues. V trimming: 4 bases; J trimming: 4 bases; junction bases outside the gene matches: 8. Germline CDR1 is SGHRS and CDR2 is YFSETQ. CDR3 residues: CASSPPGTGTYGYTF. DNA of the CDR3: TGCGCCAGCAGCCCACCCGGGACAGGGACCTATGGCTACACCTTC.

This clonotype was counted many times. The chain links TRBV7-9 to TRBJ2-1; 7 bases match TRBD1. Germline V gives CDR1 SEHNR, CDR2 FQNEAQ (reference sequence). This CDR3 region has 15 residues. V gave up 4 bases and J gave up 4 bases; unmatched junction bases: 7. CDR3 nucleotide sequence: TGTGCCAGCAGCTCTACGACAGGGATATACAATGAGCAGTTCTTC. Protein: CASSSTTGIYNEQFF.

The CDR3 sequence is CATSDLWGTEAFF. The CDR3 DNA reads TGTGCCACCAGTGATTTATGGGGGACTGAAGCTTTCTTT. The J gene is TRBJ1-1, the V gene TRBV24-1; possibly TRBD1 for D (5 bases). Germline CDR1 is KGHDR and CDR2 is SFDVKD. The CDR3 is made up of 13 amino acids. Deletions cut 1 base from V and 5 bases from J, with 7 bases between.

This rearrangement joins TRBV29-1 to TRBJ2-5; tentatively, D is TRBD2 (5 bases). Germline CDR1 and CDR2: SQVTM and ANQGSEA. V was trimmed by 4 bases and J by 7 bases, leaving 10 bases between them. The CDR3 has 11 amino acids. The CDR3 protein is CSVALEGTQYF. For the CDR3, the DNA is TGCAGCGTTGCTCTCGAGGGGACCCAGTACTTC.

This clonotype has more than one count but fewer than ten. This may be a read error, as it is one base from a much larger clone. The gene calls are TRBV4-1 and TRBJ2-3; 8 bases are a match to TRBD2. CDR1 and CDR2 (germline): MGHRA, YSYEKL. V was clipped by 1 base and J by 6 bases; unmatched bases: 15. The CDR3 runs to 18 residues. The DNA for the CDR3 is TGCGCCAGCAGCCAAGTCCCCCTCCAGCGGGGGCGCGGGGATACGCAGTATTTT. Its protein is CASSQVPLQRGRGDTQYF.

The chain is built from TRBV12-3 or TRBV12-4 and TRBJ2-3; D unresolved. V lost 9 bases, J lost 6 bases, and 7 bases lay in between. CDR3 length: 10 residues. The CDR3 loop reads CARYPDTQYF. DNA for the CDR3: TGTGCCAGATATCCGGATACGCAGTATTTT.

This clonotype was seen a handful of times. The chain couples TRBV2 to TRBJ1-1; D not certain. The V and J ends lost 4 bases and 7 bases respectively, with 4 bases between them. Germline assignment: CDR1 SNHLY and CDR2 FYNNEI. The CDR3 is 10 amino acids. The DNA of the CDR3 is TGTGCCAGCAGTGGGTATGAAGCTTTCTTT. Translating it yields CASSGYEAFF.

The sample holds many counts of this clonotype. The chain recombines TRBV27 with TRBJ1-5, with 9 bases fitting TRBD1. The J segment lost 4 bases and the V segment lost 5 bases, leaving 3 bases of the junction unmatched. This CDR3 region has 14 residues. Germline-derived CDR1 and CDR2 are MNHEY and SMNVEV (reference sequence). The CDR3 nucleotides read TGTGCCAGCAGTGGACAGGGGTGGAATCAGCCCCAGCATTTT. Translation gives CASSGQGWNQPQHF.

This clonotype has a handful of counts. The V and J genes are TRBV7-9 and TRBJ2-2, with no clear D. V shed 1 base and J shed 2 bases, with 8 bases lying between them. CDR1 and CDR2 (germline): SEHNR, FQNEAQ (reference sequence). This CDR3 has 15 amino acids. For the CDR3, the DNA is TGTGCCAGCAGCTTAGTCAGGCAAAACACCGGGGAGCTGTTTTTT. This translates into CASSLVRQNTGELFF.